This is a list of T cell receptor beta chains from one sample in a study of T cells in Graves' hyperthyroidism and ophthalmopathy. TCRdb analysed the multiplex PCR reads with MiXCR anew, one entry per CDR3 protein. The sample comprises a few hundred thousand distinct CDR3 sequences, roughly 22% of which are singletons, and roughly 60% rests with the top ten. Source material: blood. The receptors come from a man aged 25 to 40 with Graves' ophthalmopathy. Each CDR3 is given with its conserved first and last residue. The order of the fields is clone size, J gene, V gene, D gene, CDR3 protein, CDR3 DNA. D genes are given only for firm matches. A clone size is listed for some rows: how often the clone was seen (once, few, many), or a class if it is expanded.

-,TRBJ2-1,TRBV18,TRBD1,CASSHDRGRINEQFF,TGTGCCAGCTCCCACGACAGGGGGAGGATCAATGAGCAGTTCTTC
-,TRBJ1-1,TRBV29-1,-,CSVEARGAFF,TGCAGCGTTGAAGCTAGGGGGGCTTTCTTT
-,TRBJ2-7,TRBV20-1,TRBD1,CSATQDRGEQYF,TGCAGTGCTACCCAGGACAGGGGAGAGCAGTACTTC
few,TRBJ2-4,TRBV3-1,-,CASSQDTALGQYF,TGTGCCAGCAGCCAAGATACAGCTCTTGGTCAGTACTTC
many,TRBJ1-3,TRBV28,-,CASSQIGQLSGNTIYF,TGTGCCAGCAGTCAAATTGGACAGCTCTCTGGAAACACCATATATTTT
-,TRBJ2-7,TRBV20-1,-,CSAGRDYEQYF,TGCAGTGCCGGGCGGGACTACGAGCAGTACTTC
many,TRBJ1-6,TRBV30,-,CAWNRAPSKSPLHF,TGTGCCTGGAACAGGGCCCCCAGCAAATCACCCCTCCACTTT
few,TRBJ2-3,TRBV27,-,CASSRAGFTDTQYF,TGTGCCAGCAGTCGGGCGGGATTCACAGATACGCAGTATTTT
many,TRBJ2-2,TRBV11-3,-,CASGTVNTGELFF,TGTGCCAGCGGGACGGTGAACACCGGGGAGCTGTTTTTT
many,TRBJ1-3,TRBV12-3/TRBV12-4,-,CASSPRTNSGNTIYF,TGTGCCAGCAGCCCTCGGACGAACTCTGGAAACACCATATATTTT
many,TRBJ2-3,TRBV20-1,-,CSAPMGEKGPDTQYF,TGCAGTGCTCCGATGGGGGAGAAGGGCCCAGATACGCAGTATTTT
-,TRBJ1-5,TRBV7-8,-,CASSSPGAGGQPQHF,TGTGCCAGCAGCTCCCCCGGAGCGGGGGGTCAGCCCCAGCATTTT
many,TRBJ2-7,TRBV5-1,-,CASSTSGTYEQYF,TGCGCCAGCAGCACGTCAGGAACCTACGAGCAGTACTTC
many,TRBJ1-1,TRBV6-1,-,CASKRGLNTEAFF,TGTGCCAGCAAGCGGGGCCTGAACACTGAAGCTTTCTTT
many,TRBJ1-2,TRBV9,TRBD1,CASSPRRDRDYGYTF,TGTGCCAGCAGCCCAAGGCGGGACAGGGACTATGGCTACACCTTC
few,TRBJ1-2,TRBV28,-,CASTQNELNGYTF,TGTGCCAGCACCCAAAACGAACTAAATGGCTACACCTTC
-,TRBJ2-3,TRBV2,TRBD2,CASRPLGLAESTDTQYF,TGTGCCAGCAGGCCACTGGGACTAGCGGAAAGCACAGATACGCAGTATTTT
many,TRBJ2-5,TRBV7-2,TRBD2,CASSSTGLAGVETQYF,TGTGCCAGCAGCTCTACGGGACTAGCGGGAGTGGAGACCCAGTACTTC
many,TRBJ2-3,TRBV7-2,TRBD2,CASSLRLAASTDTQYF,TGTGCCAGCAGCTTAAGACTAGCGGCTAGCACAGATACGCAGTATTTT
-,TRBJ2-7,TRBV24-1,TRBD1,CATSDDRGIHEQYF,TGTGCCACCAGTGATGACAGGGGAATCCACGAGCAGTACTTC
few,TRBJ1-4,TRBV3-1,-,CASSRKGIANEKLFF,TGTGCCAGCAGCCGAAAGGGGATCGCTAATGAAAAACTGTTTTTT
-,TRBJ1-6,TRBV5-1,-,CASSLDIGVNSPLHF,TGCGCCAGCAGCTTGGACATAGGGGTTAATTCACCCCTCCACTTT
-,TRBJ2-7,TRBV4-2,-,CASSQARDGSYEQYF,TGTGCCAGCAGCCAAGCACGGGACGGCTCCTACGAGCAGTACTTC
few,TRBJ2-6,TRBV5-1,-,CASSLEALSGANVLTF,TGCGCCAGCAGCTTGGAAGCTCTCTCTGGGGCCAACGTCCTGACTTTC
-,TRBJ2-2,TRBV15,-,CATSGGGGELFF,TGTGCCACCAGCGGGGGTGGCGGGGAGCTGTTTTTT
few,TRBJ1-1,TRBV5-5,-,CASRPMTPGAEAFF,TGTGCCAGCAGACCTATGACCCCTGGGGCTGAAGCTTTCTTT
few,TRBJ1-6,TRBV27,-,CASSPGRGGGSPLHF,TGTGCCAGCAGTCCCGGACGGGGAGGAGGTTCACCCCTCCACTTT
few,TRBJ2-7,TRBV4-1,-,CASSQVTGSSYEQYF,TGCGCCAGCAGCCAAGTTACCGGGAGCTCCTACGAGCAGTACTTC
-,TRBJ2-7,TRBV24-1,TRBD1,CATSDTTGGGSYEQYF,TGTGCCACCAGTGACACTACAGGGGGAGGATCCTACGAGCAGTACTTC
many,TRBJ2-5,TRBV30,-,CAWSVGRVETQYF,TGTGCCTGGAGTGTAGGACGGGTGGAGACCCAGTACTTC
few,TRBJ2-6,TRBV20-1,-,CSASPTGAGANVLTF,TGCAGTGCTAGCCCGACGGGCGCCGGGGCCAACGTCCTGACTTTC
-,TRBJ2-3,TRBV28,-,CASSAHYRGTDTQYF,TGTGCCAGCAGTGCACACTACCGGGGCACAGATACGCAGTATTTT
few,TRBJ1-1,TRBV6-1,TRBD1,CASSLDRLTPEAFF,TGTGCCAGCAGTTTGGACAGGTTGACGCCTGAAGCTTTCTTT
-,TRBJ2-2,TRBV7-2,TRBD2,CASSLWAGVRAGELFF,TGTGCCAGCAGCTTATGGGCGGGAGTGCGGGCCGGGGAGCTGTTTTTT
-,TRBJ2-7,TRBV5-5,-,CASTQAGPSYEQYF,TGTGCCAGCACCCAGGCCGGACCTTCCTACGAGCAGTACTTC